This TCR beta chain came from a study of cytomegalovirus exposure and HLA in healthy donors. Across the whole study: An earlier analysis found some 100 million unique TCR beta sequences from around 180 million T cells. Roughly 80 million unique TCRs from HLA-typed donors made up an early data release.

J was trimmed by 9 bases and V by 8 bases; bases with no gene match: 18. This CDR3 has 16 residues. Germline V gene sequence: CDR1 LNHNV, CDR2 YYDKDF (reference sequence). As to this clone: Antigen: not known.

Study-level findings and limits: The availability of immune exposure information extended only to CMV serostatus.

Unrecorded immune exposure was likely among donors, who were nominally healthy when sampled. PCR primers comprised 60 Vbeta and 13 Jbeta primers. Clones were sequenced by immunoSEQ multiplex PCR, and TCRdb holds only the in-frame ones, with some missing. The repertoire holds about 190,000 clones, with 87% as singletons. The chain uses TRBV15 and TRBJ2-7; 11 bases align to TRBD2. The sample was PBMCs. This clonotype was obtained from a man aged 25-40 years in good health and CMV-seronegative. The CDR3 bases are TGTGCCACCCCCCTGGGGTTTAGCGGGAGGGCCCTGTGGCAGTACTTC. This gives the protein CATPLGFSGRALWQYF.